The sequence of this T cell receptor beta chain was determined in a study of blood T cell repertoires in COVID-19. Original processing methods: For nucleated cells, counts were estimated from reference gene primer amplification. Clones were sequenced by immunoSEQ multiplex PCR, and TCRdb holds only the in-frame ones, with some missing. That table is the source of V, J and clone size, and D and trimming were worked out from the DNA. The table shows tens of thousands of clones, with roughly 78% occurring only once. CDR3 length equals 15 residues. Germline values: CDR1 LNHDA, CDR2 SQIVND (reference sequence). V lost 4 bases, J lost 2 bases, and 8 bases stayed unmatched.

This sequence originates from a man at least 80 years old with active or convalescent COVID-19. This chain connects TRBV19 to TRBJ2-7, with 7 bases lining up with TRBD2. Sequencing used peripheral blood. In DNA, the CDR3 is TGTGCCAGTAGTACCCCTTCTAGCGGAACCTACGAGCAGTACTTC. Its translation: CASSTPSSGTYEQYF.